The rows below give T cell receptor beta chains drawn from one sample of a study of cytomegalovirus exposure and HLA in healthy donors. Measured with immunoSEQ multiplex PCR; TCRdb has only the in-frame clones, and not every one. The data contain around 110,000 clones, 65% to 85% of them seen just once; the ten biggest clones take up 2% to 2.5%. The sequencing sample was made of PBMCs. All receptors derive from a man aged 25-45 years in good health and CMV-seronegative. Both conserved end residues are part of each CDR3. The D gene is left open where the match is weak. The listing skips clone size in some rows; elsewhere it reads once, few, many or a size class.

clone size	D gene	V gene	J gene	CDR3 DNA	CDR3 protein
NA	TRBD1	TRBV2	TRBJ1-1	TGTGCCGGAAGAGGGACAGGGGGGAACACTGAAGCTTTCTTT	CAGRGTGGNTEAFF
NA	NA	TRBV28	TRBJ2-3	TGTGCCAGCAGCCGGAGGGCTGGGGCAGATACGCAGTATTTT	CASSRRAGADTQYF
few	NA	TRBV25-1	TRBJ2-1	TGTGCCAGCAGTGAATTGGACAGTGATGAGCAGTTCTTC	CASSELDSDEQFF
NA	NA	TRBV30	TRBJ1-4	TGTGCCATGGAAAGGCTAGCAACTAATGAAAAACTGTTTTTT	CAMERLATNEKLFF
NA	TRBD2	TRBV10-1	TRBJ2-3	TGCGCCAGCAGTGAGTGGGCTAGCGGGAGCGCAGATACGCAGTATTTT	CASSEWASGSADTQYF
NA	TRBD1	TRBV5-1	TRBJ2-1	TGCGCCAGCAAGCAGGGGACAGGCGATACCTACAATGAGCAGTTCTTC	CASKQGTGDTYNEQFF
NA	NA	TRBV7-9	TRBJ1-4	TGTGCCAGCAGCCCACCGGAGTCCCCAACTAATGAAAAACTGTTTTTT	CASSPPESPTNEKLFF
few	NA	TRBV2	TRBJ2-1	TGTGCTTCACTGGGAGCTACCAACAATGAGCAGTTCTTC	CASLGATNNEQFF
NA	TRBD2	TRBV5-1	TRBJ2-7	TGCGCCAGCAGCCCTACTAGCGGAGCTTTCTACGAGCAGTACTTC	CASSPTSGAFYEQYF
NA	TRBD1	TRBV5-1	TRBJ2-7	TGCGCCAGCAGCAACACAGGGGGCTCTTATTACGAGCAGTACTTC	CASSNTGGSYYEQYF
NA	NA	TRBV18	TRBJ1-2	TGTGCCAGCTCACCACCGTTAGAGAGTCGGGACACCTTC	CASSPPLESRDTF
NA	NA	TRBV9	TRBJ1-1	TGTGCCAGCAGCGTAGCTGGACAGTCCACTGAAGCTTTCTTT	CASSVAGQSTEAFF
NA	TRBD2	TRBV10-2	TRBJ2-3	TGCGCCAGCATGGGGACTAGCGGGGGGACAGATACGCAGTATTTT	CASMGTSGGTDTQYF
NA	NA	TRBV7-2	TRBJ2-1	TGTGCCAGCAGCCGACAGGCCGATTCCTACAATGAGCAGTTCTTC	CASSRQADSYNEQFF
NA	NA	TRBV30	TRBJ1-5	TGTGCCTGGAGTCCAGGGCGACGCGGCAATCAGCCCCAGCATTTT	CAWSPGRRGNQPQHF
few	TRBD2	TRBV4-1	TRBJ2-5	TGCGCCAGCAGCCAAGCTAGCGGAAGCCAAGAGACCCAGTACTTC	CASSQASGSQETQYF
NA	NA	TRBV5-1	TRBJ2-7	TGCGCCAGCAGCTTAAGCGGTCAGGACGAGCAGTACTTC	CASSLSGQDEQYF
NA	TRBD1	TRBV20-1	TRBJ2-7	TGCAGTGCTGCACAGGGGGCCCAGCAGTACTTC	CSAAQGAQQYF
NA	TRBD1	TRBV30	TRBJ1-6	TGTGCCTGTGGGACAGCGACGAATTCACCCCTCCACTTT	CACGTATNSPLHF
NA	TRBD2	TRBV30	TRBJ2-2	TGTGCCTGGAGACGGGGGGGGAACACCGGGGAGCTGTTTTTT	CAWRRGGNTGELFF
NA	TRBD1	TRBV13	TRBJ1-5	TGTGCCAGCAGCCGCCGGGGACAGGGGAATCAGCCCCAGCATTTT	CASSRRGQGNQPQHF
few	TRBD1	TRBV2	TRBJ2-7	TGTGCCACCTTGGACAGGCTCTACGAGCAGTACTTC	CATLDRLYEQYF
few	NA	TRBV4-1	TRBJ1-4	TGCGCCAGCAGCCAAGATCGGGCGGGAGAGACTAATGAAAAACTGTTTTTT	CASSQDRAGETNEKLFF
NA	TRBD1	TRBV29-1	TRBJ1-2	TGCAGCGCCACCACGGGACAGGGGGCGAACTATGGCTACACCTTC	CSATTGQGANYGYTF
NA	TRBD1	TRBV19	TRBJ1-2	TGTGCCTCAACCAGGCAGGGGGGATATGGCTACACCTTC	CASTRQGGYGYTF
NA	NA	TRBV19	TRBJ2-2	TGTGCCATCATCACCGGGGAGCTGTTTTTT	CAIITGELFF
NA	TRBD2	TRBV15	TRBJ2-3	TGTGCCACCAGCGTTAGCGGGGGGACTGGTAGAGATGCGCAGTATTTT	CATSVSGGTGRDAQYF
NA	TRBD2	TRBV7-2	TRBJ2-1	TGTGCCAGCAGCTTGGGACTAGCGGGAGGGCCGGGCAATGAGCAGTTCTTC	CASSLGLAGGPGNEQFF
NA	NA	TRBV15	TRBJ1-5	TGTGCCACCAGCAGTCGTCAGTTGCAGCCCCAGCATTTT	CATSSRQLQPQHF
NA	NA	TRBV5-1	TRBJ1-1	TGCGCCAGCTCCCTGGGGAGGGATGAAGCTTTCTTT	CASSLGRDEAFF
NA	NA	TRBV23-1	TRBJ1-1	TGCGCCAGCAGTCAATCTGTGGGTTATCCGAGGGCTTTCTTT	CASSQSVGYPRAFF
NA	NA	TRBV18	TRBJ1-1	TGTGCCAGCTCACCACTAGAGGACACTGAAGCTTTCTTT	CASSPLEDTEAFF